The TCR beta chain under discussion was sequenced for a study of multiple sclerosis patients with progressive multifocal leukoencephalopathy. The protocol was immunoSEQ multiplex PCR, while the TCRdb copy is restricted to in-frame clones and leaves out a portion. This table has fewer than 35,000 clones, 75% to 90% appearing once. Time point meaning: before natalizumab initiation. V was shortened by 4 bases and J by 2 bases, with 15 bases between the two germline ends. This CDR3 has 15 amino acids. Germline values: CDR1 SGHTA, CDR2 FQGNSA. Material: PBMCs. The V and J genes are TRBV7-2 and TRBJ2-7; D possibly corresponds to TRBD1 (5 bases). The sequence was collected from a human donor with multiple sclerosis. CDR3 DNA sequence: TGTGCCAGCAGCTCCAACCTACAGACAGCCTACGAGCAGTACTTC. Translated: CASSSNLQTAYEQYF.